The following is a T cell receptor (beta chain) sequence with its context. What it binds is not known. CDR1 and CDR2 (germline): MNHEY, SVGAGI. The CDR3 extends over 12 amino acids. The V end lost 2 bases, the J end lost 8 bases, and 9 bases lay between the germline ends. Measured with immunoSEQ multiplex PCR; TCRdb has only the in-frame clones, and not every one. The sample holds fewer than 60,000 clones, 82% seen once. The source of the sample is a study of identifying expanded T cells in peripheral blood. Points from the study as a whole: Variance in clone template counts between roughly two-week samples significantly increased with total template count across all healthy donors.

The specimen was blood. V and J are TRBV6-5 and TRBJ1-2; no definite D call. The source is a person aged 18 to 75 in good health. This CDR3 is CASSYGPRGYTF. In DNA, the CDR3 is TGTGCCAGCAGTTACGGGCCCAGGGGCTACACCTTC.